The rows below give T cell receptor beta chains drawn from one sample of a study of T cell changes during pregnancy in multiple sclerosis. The assay was immunoSEQ multiplex PCR, and TCRdb's table has in-frame clones only and misses some. The data hold tens of thousands of clones, with about nine tenths observed a single time. Here the sequenced sample was CD8+ T cells from peripheral blood mononuclear cells, taken in the second trimester of pregnancy. The receptors originated from a female donor with multiple sclerosis, enrolled in a pregnancy study. CDR3s include the opening cysteine and the closing phenylalanine or tryptophan. D genes are given only for firm matches. Size tells how often a clone was seen (once, few, many) or the class of an expanded clone, and some rows leave it out.

D gene,V gene,clone size,J gene,CDR3 protein,CDR3 DNA
.,TRBV19,.,TRBJ1-5,CASSPGGYSNQPQHF,TGTGCCAGTAGCCCCGGGGGTTATAGCAATCAGCCCCAGCATTTT
TRBD1,TRBV27,.,TRBJ1-5,CASSLAGGSNQPQHF,TGTGCCAGCAGCCTAGCAGGGGGCAGCAATCAGCCCCAGCATTTT
.,TRBV5-5,.,TRBJ2-2,CASKVAAFDTGELFF,TGTGCCAGCAAAGTAGCGGCTTTCGACACCGGGGAGCTGTTTTTT
.,TRBV5-6,.,TRBJ1-2,CASSLAGNPPGAYGYTF,TGTGCCAGCAGCTTGGCCGGCAATCCTCCAGGGGCTTATGGCTACACCTTC
TRBD1,TRBV11-2,once,TRBJ2-4,CASSLARGRAKNIQYF,TGTGCCAGCAGCTTAGCCAGGGGGCGAGCCAAAAACATTCAGTACTTC
TRBD2,TRBV11-2,.,TRBJ2-7,CASSLGGGGYEQYF,TGTGCCAGCAGCTTAGGCGGGGGGGGATACGAGCAGTACTTC
.,TRBV13,.,TRBJ2-7,CASSFSSDEQYF,TGTGCCAGCAGCTTCTCTTCAGACGAGCAGTACTTC
.,TRBV9,.,TRBJ2-3,CASSVSGYHTDTQYF,TGTGCCAGCAGCGTTTCAGGGTATCACACAGATACGCAGTATTTT
.,TRBV27,.,TRBJ1-1,CASSLIRGGSEAFF,TGTGCCAGCAGTTTAATACGGGGAGGATCTGAAGCTTTCTTT
TRBD1,TRBV27,.,TRBJ1-1,CASSLSDRGNTEAFF,TGTGCCAGCAGTTTAAGTGACAGGGGGAACACTGAAGCTTTCTTT
TRBD2,TRBV9,.,TRBJ2-7,CASSVGTSEHYEQYF,TGTGCCAGCAGCGTCGGGACTAGCGAGCACTACGAGCAGTACTTC
TRBD2,TRBV4-3,.,TRBJ2-1,CASRNLGLNYNEQFF,TGCGCCAGCAGGAATTTGGGACTAAACTACAATGAGCAGTTCTTC
.,TRBV19,.,TRBJ1-1,CASSIEIVHQGMNTEAFF,TGTGCCAGTAGTATAGAGATTGTACATCAGGGGATGAACACTGAAGCTTTCTTT
TRBD1,TRBV28,medium-sized,TRBJ2-1,CASSAVGQGGNEQFF,TGTGCCAGCAGTGCCGTCGGACAGGGTGGCAATGAGCAGTTCTTC
TRBD2,TRBV5-1,.,TRBJ2-1,CASSWGEGPNEQFF,TGCGCCAGCAGCTGGGGGGAGGGGCCGAATGAGCAGTTCTTC
.,TRBV13,.,TRBJ2-1,CASSGVRGEQFF,TGTGCCAGCAGCGGCGTTAGGGGAGAGCAGTTCTTC
.,TRBV6-5,.,TRBJ2-3,CASSQRTDHTDTQYF,TGTGCCAGCAGCCAACGGACAGACCACACAGATACGCAGTATTTT
TRBD2,TRBV19,.,TRBJ2-3,CASSTGLAFTDTQYF,TGTGCCAGTAGCACGGGACTAGCGTTCACAGATACGCAGTATTTT
TRBD2,TRBV4-1,.,TRBJ2-3,CASSPPRPVAGGSFTDTQYF,TGCGCCAGCAGCCCGCCCAGGCCAGTAGCGGGAGGTTCTTTTACAGATACGCAGTATTTT
TRBD2,TRBV4-1,.,TRBJ2-7,CASSQDQPGTSGSYEQYF,TGCGCCAGCAGCCAAGACCAACCCGGGACTAGCGGGTCCTACGAGCAGTACTTC
TRBD1,TRBV5-1,.,TRBJ1-1,CASSLDRAPLLNTEAFF,TGCGCCAGCAGCCTAGACAGGGCACCCTTATTGAACACTGAAGCTTTCTTT
TRBD2,TRBV4-3,.,TRBJ2-3,CASSQESSGSTDTQYF,TGCGCCAGCAGCCAAGAGTCTAGCGGAAGCACAGATACGCAGTATTTT